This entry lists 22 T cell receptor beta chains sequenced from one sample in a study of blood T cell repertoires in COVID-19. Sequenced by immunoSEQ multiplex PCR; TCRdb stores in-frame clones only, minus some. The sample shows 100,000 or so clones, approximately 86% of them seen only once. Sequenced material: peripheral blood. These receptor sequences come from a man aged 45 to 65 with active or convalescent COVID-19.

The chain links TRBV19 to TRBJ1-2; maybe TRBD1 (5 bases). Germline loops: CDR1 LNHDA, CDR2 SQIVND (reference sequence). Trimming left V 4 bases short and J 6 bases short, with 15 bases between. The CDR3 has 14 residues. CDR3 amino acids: CASSTPDSSHGYTF. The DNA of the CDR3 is TGTGCCAGTAGTACCCCTGACAGTAGCCATGGCTACACCTTC.

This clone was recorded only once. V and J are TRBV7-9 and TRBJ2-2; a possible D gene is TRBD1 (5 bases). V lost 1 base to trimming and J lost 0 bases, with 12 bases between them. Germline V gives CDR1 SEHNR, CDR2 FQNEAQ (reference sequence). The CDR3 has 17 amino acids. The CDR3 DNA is TGTGCCAGCAGCTTAGTAGTCTGGGGCGCGAACACCGGGGAGCTGTTTTTT. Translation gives CASSLVVWGANTGELFF.

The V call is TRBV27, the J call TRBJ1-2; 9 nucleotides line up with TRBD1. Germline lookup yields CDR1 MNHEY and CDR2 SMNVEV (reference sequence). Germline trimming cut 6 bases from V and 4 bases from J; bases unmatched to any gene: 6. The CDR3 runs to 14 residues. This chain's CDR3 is CASSRQGEGYGYTF. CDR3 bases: TGTGCCAGCAGCAGACAGGGGGAAGGCTATGGCTACACCTTC.

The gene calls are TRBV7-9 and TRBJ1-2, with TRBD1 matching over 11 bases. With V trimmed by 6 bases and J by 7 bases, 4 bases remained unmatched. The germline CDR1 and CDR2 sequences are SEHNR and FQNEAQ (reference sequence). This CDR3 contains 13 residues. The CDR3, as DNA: TGTGCCAGCAGTCGGGACAGGGGGTCTGGCTACACCTTC. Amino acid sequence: CASSRDRGSGYTF.

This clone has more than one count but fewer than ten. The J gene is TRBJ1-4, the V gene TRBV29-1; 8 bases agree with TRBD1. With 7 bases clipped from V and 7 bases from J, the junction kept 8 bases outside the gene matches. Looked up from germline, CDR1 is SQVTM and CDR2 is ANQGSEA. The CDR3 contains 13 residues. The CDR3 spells CSAKGQATEKLFF. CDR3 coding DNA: TGCAGCGCAAAGGGACAGGCCACTGAAAAACTGTTTTTT. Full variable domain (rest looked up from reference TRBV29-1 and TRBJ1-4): SAVISQKPSRDICQRGTSLTIQCQVDSQVTMMFWYRQQPGQSLTLIATANQGSEATYESGFVIDKFPISRPNLTFSTLTVSNMSPEDSSIYLCSAKGQATEKLFFGSGTQLSVL.

The CDR3 protein is CASSEFQTGGNEQYF. Written as DNA, the CDR3 is TGCGCCAGCAGTGAGTTCCAGACAGGGGGCAACGAGCAGTACTTC. The chain carries TRBV10-2 and TRBJ2-7; TRBD1 matches 10 bases. With 1 base clipped from V and 5 bases from J, the junction kept 5 bases outside the gene matches. CDR3 size: 15 residues. The germline V gene has CDR1 WSHSY and CDR2 SAAADI.

CDR3 amino acids: CASSLGGGLNEKLFF. In DNA form, the CDR3 reads TGCGCCAGCAGCTTGGGAGGAGGGCTAAATGAAAAACTGTTTTTT. The V call is TRBV5-1, the J call TRBJ1-4; D remains ambiguous. V gave up 0 bases and J gave up 5 bases, with 11 bases separating them. CDR1 and CDR2 from the germline V gene are SGHRS and YFSETQ. This CDR3 has 15 amino acids.

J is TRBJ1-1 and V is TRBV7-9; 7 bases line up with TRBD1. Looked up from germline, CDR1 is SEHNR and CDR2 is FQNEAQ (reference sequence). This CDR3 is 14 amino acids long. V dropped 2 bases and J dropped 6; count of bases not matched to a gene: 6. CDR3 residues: CASSLQGVFSEAFF. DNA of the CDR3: TGTGCCAGCAGCTTACAGGGGGTGTTTTCTGAAGCTTTCTTT.

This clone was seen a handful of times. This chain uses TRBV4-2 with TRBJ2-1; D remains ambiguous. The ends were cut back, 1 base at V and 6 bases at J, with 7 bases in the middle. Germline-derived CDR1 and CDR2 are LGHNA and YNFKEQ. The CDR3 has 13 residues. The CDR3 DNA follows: TGTGCCAGCAGCCAAGGAACTGGCAATGAGCAGTTCTTC. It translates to CASSQGTGNEQFF.

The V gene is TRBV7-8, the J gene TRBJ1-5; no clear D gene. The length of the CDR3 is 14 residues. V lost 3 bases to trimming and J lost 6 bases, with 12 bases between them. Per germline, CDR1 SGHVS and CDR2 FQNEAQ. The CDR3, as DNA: TGTGCCAGCAGCTTGGTGAGGGTAGGTCAGCCCCAGCATTTT. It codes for CASSLVRVGQPQHF.

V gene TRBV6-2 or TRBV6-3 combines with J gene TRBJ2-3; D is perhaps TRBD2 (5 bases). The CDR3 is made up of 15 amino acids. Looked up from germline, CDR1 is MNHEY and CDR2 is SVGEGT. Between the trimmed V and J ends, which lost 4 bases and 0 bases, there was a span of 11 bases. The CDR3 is CASSSRTVSTDTQYF. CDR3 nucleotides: TGTGCCAGCAGTTCCAGGACTGTAAGCACAGATACGCAGTATTTT.

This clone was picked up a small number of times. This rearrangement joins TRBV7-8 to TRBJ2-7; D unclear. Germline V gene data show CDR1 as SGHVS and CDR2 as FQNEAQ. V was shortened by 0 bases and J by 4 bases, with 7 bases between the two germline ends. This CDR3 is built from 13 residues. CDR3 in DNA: TGTGCCAGCAGCTTAGCGGCCCAGTACGAGCAGTACGTC. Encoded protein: CASSLAAQYEQYV.

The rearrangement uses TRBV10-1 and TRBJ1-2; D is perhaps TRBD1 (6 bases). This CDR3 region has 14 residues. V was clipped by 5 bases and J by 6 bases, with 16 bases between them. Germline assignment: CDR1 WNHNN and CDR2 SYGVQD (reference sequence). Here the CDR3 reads CASSPFDRNNGYTF. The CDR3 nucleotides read TGCGCCAGCAGTCCCTTTGACAGGAACAATGGCTACACCTTC.

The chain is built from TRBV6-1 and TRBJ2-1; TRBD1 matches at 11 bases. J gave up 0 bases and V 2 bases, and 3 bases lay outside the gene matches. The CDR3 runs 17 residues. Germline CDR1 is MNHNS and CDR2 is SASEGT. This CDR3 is CASSESGTGGSYNEQFF. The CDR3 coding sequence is TGTGCCAGCAGTGAAAGTGGGACAGGGGGCTCCTACAATGAGCAGTTCTTC.

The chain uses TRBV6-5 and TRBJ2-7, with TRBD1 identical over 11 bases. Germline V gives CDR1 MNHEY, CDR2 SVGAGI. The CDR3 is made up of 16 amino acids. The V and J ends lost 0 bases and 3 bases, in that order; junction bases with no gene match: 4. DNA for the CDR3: TGTGCCAGCAGTTACTCCGGGACAGGGGGTTTCTACGAGCAGTACTTC. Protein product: CASSYSGTGGFYEQYF.

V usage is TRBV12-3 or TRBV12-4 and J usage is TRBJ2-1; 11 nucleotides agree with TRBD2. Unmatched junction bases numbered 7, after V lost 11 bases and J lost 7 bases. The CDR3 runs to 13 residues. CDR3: CAEGSGGANEQFF. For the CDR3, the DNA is TGTGCCGAGGGTAGCGGGGGGGCAAATGAGCAGTTCTTC.

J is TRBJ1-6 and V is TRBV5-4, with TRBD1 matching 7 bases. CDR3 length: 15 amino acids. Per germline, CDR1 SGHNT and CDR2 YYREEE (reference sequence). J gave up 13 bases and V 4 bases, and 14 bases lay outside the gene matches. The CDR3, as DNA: TGTGCCAGCAGCCTAGGGACAGACCAAAAGACGCCCCTCCACTTT. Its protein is CASSLGTDQKTPLHF.

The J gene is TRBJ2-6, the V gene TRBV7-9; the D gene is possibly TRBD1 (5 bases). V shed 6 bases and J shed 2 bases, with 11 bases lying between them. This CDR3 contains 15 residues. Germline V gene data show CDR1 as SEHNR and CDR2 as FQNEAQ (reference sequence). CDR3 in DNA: TGTGCCAGCAGTACCCAGGGTGCTGGGGCCAACGTCCTGACTTTC. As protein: CASSTQGAGANVLTF.

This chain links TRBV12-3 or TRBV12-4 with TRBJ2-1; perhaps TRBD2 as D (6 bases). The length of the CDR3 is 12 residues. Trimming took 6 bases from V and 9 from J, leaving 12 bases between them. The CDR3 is CASSPGLLEQFF. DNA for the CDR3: TGTGCCAGCAGCCCGGGACTCCTTGAGCAGTTCTTC.

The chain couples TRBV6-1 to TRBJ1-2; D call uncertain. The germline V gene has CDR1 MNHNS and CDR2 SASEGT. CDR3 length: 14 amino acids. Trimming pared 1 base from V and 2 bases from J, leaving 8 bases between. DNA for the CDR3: TGTGCCAGCAGTGAAGGTCCGCAGAACTATGGCTACACCTTC. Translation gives CASSEGPQNYGYTF.

CDR3: CSGGASSYEQYF. The CDR3 DNA reads as TGCAGCGGCGGGGCTAGCTCTTACGAGCAGTACTTC. The chain joins TRBV29-1 to TRBJ2-7; D might be TRBD2 (6 bases). The germline V gene has CDR1 SQVTM and CDR2 ANQGSEA. V lost 7 bases and J 4 bases, leaving 14 bases between the germline ends. CDR3 length equals 12 residues.

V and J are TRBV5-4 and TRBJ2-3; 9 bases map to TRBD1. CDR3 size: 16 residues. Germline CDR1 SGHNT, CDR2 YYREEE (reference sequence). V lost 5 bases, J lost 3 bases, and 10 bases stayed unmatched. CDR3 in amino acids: CASRTEGQGGTDTQYF. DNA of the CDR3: TGTGCCAGCAGAACTGAGGGACAGGGAGGAACAGATACGCAGTATTTT.